Presented here are 15 T cell receptor beta chains from one specimen sequenced in a study of TIL therapy for anti-PD-1-resistant metastatic lung cancer. Time point: pre-treatment sample, taken before nivolumab and TIL therapy. This was the immunoSEQ v3 assay. Clones were read by immunoSEQ multiplex PCR, and TCRdb kept only the in-frame ones, dropping some. The sample lists over 15,000 clones, around 79% occurring once. The material sequenced was blood, taken at baseline. The receptors were gathered from a person aged 25-80 years with non-small cell lung cancer.

V gene TRBV5-6 combines with J gene TRBJ1-3; the D is unclear. V was cut by 3 bases and J by 8 bases, with 9 bases left in between. Germline CDR1 SGHDT, CDR2 YYEEEE. The CDR3 runs to 12 residues. The CDR3 reads CASSSSRDTIYF. The CDR3 DNA sequence: TGTGCCAGCAGCTCCTCCCGGGACACCATATATTTT.

This clone was counted only a few times. The chain has TRBV30 and TRBJ1-2; 7 positions match TRBD1. The V gene end was trimmed by 0 bases and the J gene end by 8 bases; junction bases not matched to a gene: 6. The CDR3 has 13 amino acids. Germline CDR1 and CDR2: GTSNPN and SVGIG (reference sequence). CDR3: CAWSVQQGSGYTF. In DNA form, the CDR3 reads TGTGCCTGGAGTGTACAACAGGGGAGCGGCTACACCTTC.

The chain carries TRBV5-1 and TRBJ2-7, with 14 bases identical to TRBD2. This CDR3 contains 17 residues. The germline gives CDR1 SGHRS, CDR2 YFSETQ. After removal of 4 bases from V and 0 bases from J, the junction contained 6 bases not matched to a gene. This CDR3 reads CASSLGLAGGLSYEQYF. Here the CDR3 DNA reads TGCGCCAGCAGCCTAGGACTAGCGGGGGGCCTCTCCTACGAGCAGTACTTC.

This clone has a handful of counts. The J gene is TRBJ1-2, the V gene TRBV5-1; no definite D call. CDR3 size: 15 residues. In germline, CDR1 is SGHRS, CDR2 YFSETQ. V lost 0 bases and J 8 bases, leaving 17 bases between the germline ends. The CDR3, as DNA: TGCGCCAGCAGCTTGGAGGGATTTCAGGTTGGGGGCTACACCTTC. The encoded protein is CASSLEGFQVGGYTF. Full variable domain (missing parts from reference TRBV5-1 and TRBJ1-2): KAGVTQTPRYLIKTRGQQVTLSCSPISGHRSVSWYQQTPGQGLQFLFEYFSETQRNKGNFPGRFSGRQFSNSRSEMNVSTLELGDSALYLCASSLEGFQVGGYTFGSGTRLTVV.

CDR3 DNA sequence: TGTGCCAGCTTCAGCAGGATTGTCCAGTACTTC. It encodes CASFSRIVQYF. The V call is TRBV5-8, the J call TRBJ2-5; no clear D. Trimming shortened V by 7 bases and J by 10 bases, and 14 bases separated the two germline ends. The CDR3 extends over 11 amino acids. CDR1 and CDR2 from the germline V gene are SGHTS and YDEGEE. Variable domain in full (rest from reference TRBV5-8 and TRBJ2-5): EAGVTQSPTHLIKTRGQQATLRCSPISGHTSVYWYQQALGLGLQFLLWYDEGEERNRGNFPPRFSGRQFPNYSSELNVNALELEDSALYLCASFSRIVQYFGPGTRLLVL.

The V gene is TRBV7-3, the J gene TRBJ1-1; a possible D gene is TRBD1 (6 bases). The CDR3 length is 14 residues. V was clipped by 2 bases and J by 1 base, with 8 bases between them. Germline CDR1 SGHTA, CDR2 FQGTGA. CDR3 bases: TGTGCCAGCAGCTTAGCAGGGGCGAACACTGAAGCTTTCTTT. Translation gives CASSLAGANTEAFF.

This chain joins TRBV6-5 and TRBJ2-7; 9 nucleotides align to TRBD1. V dropped 7 bases and J dropped 5; count of bases not matched to a gene: 3. Germline V gives CDR1 MNHEY, CDR2 SVGAGI. The CDR3 runs 12 residues. The DNA for the CDR3 is TGTGCCAGCACGGGACAGGGTGACGAGCAGTACTTC. Translation: CASTGQGDEQYF.

The gene calls are TRBV12-5 and TRBJ2-3, with D unclear. This CDR3 region has 13 residues. The germline V gene encodes CDR1 LGHNT and CDR2 FRNRAP. Trimming removed 0 bases at V and 12 bases at J, with 13 bases between. The CDR3 spells CASGLVKGYTQYF. CDR3 in DNA: TGTGCTAGTGGTTTGGTAAAGGGCTACACACAGTATTTT.

This rearrangement joins TRBV11-3 to TRBJ2-1; D is unclear. V gave up 5 bases and J gave up 7 bases, with 12 bases separating them. Germline CDR1 SGHNT, CDR2 YENEEA. This CDR3 spans 13 amino acids. The CDR3 DNA is TGTGCCAGCAGCCAATCTCCAGTTAATGAGCAGTTCTTC. It yields the protein CASSQSPVNEQFF. The entire variable domain, with the rest obtained from reference TRBV11-3 and TRBJ2-1, is as follows: EAGVVQSPRYKIIEKKQPVAFWCNPISGHNTLYWYLQNLGQGPELLIRYENEEAVDDSQLPKDRFSAERLKGVDSTLKIQPAELGDSAVYLCASSQSPVNEQFFGPGTRLTVL.

The chain couples TRBV2 to TRBJ2-7; no clear D. Trimming took 4 bases from V and 3 from J, leaving 10 bases between them. Germline CDR1 and CDR2: SNHLY and FYNNEI. The CDR3 totals 13 residues. CDR3 sequence reads: CASSAPPSYEQYF. The CDR3 nucleotides are TGTGCCAGCAGTGCCCCTCCCAGCTACGAGCAGTACTTC.

The chain joins TRBV6-1 to TRBJ1-1, with 9 bases fitting TRBD1. The germline V gene has CDR1 MNHNS and CDR2 SASEGT. The CDR3 totals 16 residues. Trimming took 1 base from V and 0 from J; bases not matched to a gene: 3. CDR3 nucleotides: TGTGCCAGCAGTGAAGGAGGGGACAGGGTGAACACTGAAGCTTTCTTT. It specifies CASSEGGDRVNTEAFF.

The genes are TRBV7-9 and TRBJ2-7; 13 bases line up with TRBD2. Germline lookup yields CDR1 SEHNR and CDR2 FQNEAQ (reference sequence). V gave up 5 bases and J gave up 3 bases; unmatched junction bases: 7. There are 16 residues in the CDR3. Here the CDR3 DNA reads TGTGCCAGCAGCCCACGGACTAGCGGGAGTGTCTACGAGCAGTACTTC. Protein: CASSPRTSGSVYEQYF.

The rearrangement links TRBV12-3 or TRBV12-4 to TRBJ1-4, with D unclear. The CDR3 is 13 residues long. V lost 6 bases and J 4 bases, leaving 9 bases between the germline ends. CDR3 loop: CASRTDFNEKLFF. In DNA, the CDR3 is TGTGCCAGCAGAACGGACTTTAATGAAAAACTGTTTTTT.

In its sample, this clone was seen once. This chain connects TRBV4-1 to TRBJ2-7; D may be TRBD1 (6 bases). Between the trimmed V and J ends, which lost 0 bases and 2 bases, there was a span of 11 bases. The germline gives CDR1 MGHRA, CDR2 YSYEKL. The CDR3 covers 15 residues. This CDR3 is CASSQEPDRTYEQYF. CDR3 in DNA: TGCGCCAGCAGCCAAGAACCGGACAGAACCTACGAGCAGTACTTC.

The chain is built from TRBV5-8 and TRBJ2-5; D unclear. Trimming pared 5 bases from V and 0 bases from J, leaving 20 bases between. This CDR3 has 17 residues. Per germline, CDR1 SGHTS and CDR2 YDEGEE. The chain's CDR3 is CASRRPGLLTYQETQYF. In DNA form, the CDR3 reads TGTGCCAGCAGAAGACCGGGCCTATTAACATACCAAGAGACCCAGTACTTC.